This T cell receptor beta chain was captured in a study of cytomegalovirus exposure and HLA in healthy donors. Study-wide results and limits: Most CMV-associated TCR beta chains appeared HLA-restricted in a later analysis. Sequencing probably produced one cluster of sequence variants that were highly shared. As was reported, the HLA-A and HLA-B alleles of most subjects were accurately predicted from TCR beta sequences.

Nobody wrote down the CMV serostatus of this donor. Germline V gives CDR1 LNHDA, CDR2 SQIVND (reference sequence). This CDR3 spans 14 amino acids. V was shortened by 4 bases and J by 3 bases, with 10 bases between the two germline ends. As for this clone: What it binds is unknown.

60 Vbeta and 13 Jbeta primers were used in PCR. The assay was immunoSEQ multiplex PCR, and TCRdb's table has in-frame clones only and misses some. The table records some 120,000 clones, about four fifths of them present only once. The clonotype was recovered from a human donor in good health. The V call is TRBV19, the J call TRBJ1-5; D gene unclear. The sequenced sample was PBMCs. CDR3: CASSNGRDNQPQHF. CDR3 DNA: TGTGCCAGTAGTAACGGACGGGACAATCAGCCCCAGCATTTT.